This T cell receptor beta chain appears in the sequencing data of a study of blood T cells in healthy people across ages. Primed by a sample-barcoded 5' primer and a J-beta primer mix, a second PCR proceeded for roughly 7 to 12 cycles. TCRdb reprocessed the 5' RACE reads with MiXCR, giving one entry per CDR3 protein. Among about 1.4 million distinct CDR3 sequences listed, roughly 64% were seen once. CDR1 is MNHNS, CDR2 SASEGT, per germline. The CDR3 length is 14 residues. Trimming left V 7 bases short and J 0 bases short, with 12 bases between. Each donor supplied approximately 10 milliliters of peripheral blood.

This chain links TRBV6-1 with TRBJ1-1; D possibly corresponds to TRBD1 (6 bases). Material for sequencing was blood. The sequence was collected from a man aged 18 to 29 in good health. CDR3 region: CASIPDSLNTEAFF. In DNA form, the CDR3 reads TGTGCCAGCATTCCGGACAGCTTGAACACTGAAGCTTTCTTT.